Presented here are 20 T cell receptor beta chains from one specimen sequenced in a study of blood T cell repertoires in COVID-19. Here immunoSEQ multiplex PCR was the method, and the copy in TCRdb shows in-frame clones only, minus some. The sample shows some 38,000 clones, around 85% of them seen only once. Sequencing was performed on peripheral blood. The receptors shown here come from a man aged 60-69 years with active or convalescent COVID-19.

The chain carries TRBV24-1 and TRBJ2-6; possible D gene TRBD2, 6 bases. Germline CDR1 reads KGHDR; CDR2 reads SFDVKD. This CDR3 has 18 residues. Deletions cut 11 bases from V and 0 bases from J, with 22 bases between. As DNA, the CDR3 is TGTGCCATTCAAGGGAGGACTGAAACCCTCTCTGGGGCCAACGTCCTGACTTTC. This codes for CAIQGRTETLSGANVLTF.

The table lists this clone with a count of one. CDR3 protein: CASSSEPGGVNEQFF. The DNA for the CDR3 is TGTGCCAGCAGCTCGGAGCCGGGGGGGGTCAATGAGCAGTTCTTC. The chain carries TRBV7-6 and TRBJ2-1; the match to TRBD2 covers 8 bases. Germline values: CDR1 SGHVS, CDR2 FNYEAQ. CDR3 length: 15 residues. With 4 bases clipped from V and 6 bases from J, the junction kept 8 bases outside the gene matches.

V gene TRBV5-4 combines with J gene TRBJ1-1; weak D call: TRBD1 (6 bases). The V and J ends lost 2 bases and 4 bases respectively, with 15 bases between them. The CDR3 has 15 amino acids. Germline V CDR1 and CDR2: SGHNT, YYREEE (reference sequence). The CDR3 nucleotides are TGTGCCAGCAGCTTAGAAGCCAGGGGATCCACTGAAGCTTTCTTT. Residues: CASSLEARGSTEAFF.

The chain employs TRBV5-5 and TRBJ2-2; D perhaps matches TRBD1 (5 bases). Germline lookup yields CDR1 SGHKS and CDR2 YYEKEE (reference sequence). This CDR3 has 16 residues. V shed 0 bases and J shed 6 bases, with 15 bases lying between them. The CDR3 DNA reads TGTGCCAGCAGCTTGGTACACTGGGGCGGATCCGGGGAGCTGTTTTTT. Translation: CASSLVHWGGSGELFF.

The chain employs TRBV5-1 and TRBJ2-3; D possibly corresponds to TRBD2 (6 bases). Trimming stripped 0 bases from V and 4 bases from J, with 9 bases between. The CDR3 has 14 residues. Germline CDR1 is SGHRS and CDR2 is YFSETQ. In nucleotides, the CDR3 is TGCGCCAGCAGCTTGGTGACTAGGGCAGATACGCAGTATTTT. This gives the protein CASSLVTRADTQYF.

The chain links TRBV18 to TRBJ2-5; D is unclear. Trimming cost V 0 bases and J 5 bases, with 10 bases left between them. The germline V gene has CDR1 KGHSH and CDR2 LQKENI. This CDR3 comprises 14 residues. CDR3: CASSPPSQPETQYF. The DNA for the CDR3 is TGTGCCAGCTCACCACCGTCACAGCCCGAGACCCAGTACTTC.

The V gene is TRBV7-9, the J gene TRBJ2-5; 8 bases are a match to TRBD2. After removal of 2 bases from V and 5 bases from J, the junction contained 1 base not matched to a gene. The CDR3 spans 13 residues. Per the germline V gene, CDR1 is SEHNR and CDR2 is FQNEAQ (reference sequence). CDR3 protein: CASSLTGGETQYF. Here the CDR3 DNA reads TGTGCCAGCAGCTTAACGGGAGGGGAGACCCAGTACTTC. Variable domain in full (rest from reference TRBV7-9 and TRBJ2-5): DTGVSQNPRHKITKRGQNVTFRCDPISEHNRLYWYRQTLGQGPEFLTYFQNEAQLEKSRLLSDRFSAERPKGSFSTLEIQRTEQGDSAMYLCASSLTGGETQYFGPGTRLLVL.

This clone has just one count. The chain employs TRBV15 and TRBJ1-2; tentative D call: TRBD1 (6 bases). Trimming removed 5 bases from V and 4 bases from J, with 14 bases in between. Per germline, CDR1 LNHNV and CDR2 YYDKDF (reference sequence). The CDR3 contains 14 residues. CDR3 loop: CATSLQQGVYGYTF. The CDR3 nucleotides read TGTGCCACCAGCCTCCAACAGGGTGTCTATGGCTACACCTTC. Together with reference TRBV15 and TRBJ1-2, the CDR3 gives the full variable domain: DAMVIQNPRYQVTQFGKPVTLSCSQTLNHNVMYWYQQKSSQAPKLLFHYYDKDFNNEADTPDNFQSRRPNTSFCFLDIRSPGLGDTAMYLCATSLQQGVYGYTFGSGTRLTVV.

The chain combines TRBV28 with TRBJ1-6; 9 bases are a match to TRBD1. Per germline, CDR1 MDHEN and CDR2 SYDVKM. V lost 6 bases to trimming and J lost 8 bases; unmatched junction nucleotides: 8. The CDR3 spans 15 residues. The chain's CDR3 is CASRSQGAMYSPLHF. CDR3 sequence (DNA): TGTGCCAGCAGGTCACAGGGGGCCATGTATTCACCCCTCCACTTT.

J is TRBJ2-1 and V is TRBV18, with TRBD2 matching 8 bases. This CDR3 comprises 15 residues. The ends lost 2 bases at V and 7 bases at J; junction bases unmatched: 7. Germline loops: CDR1 KGHSH, CDR2 LQKENI. DNA of the CDR3: TGTGCCAGCTCACCAGAGACAGCGGGGGTTAATGAGCAGTTCTTC. It is translated as CASSPETAGVNEQFF.

The rearrangement links TRBV5-1 to TRBJ1-6; D is uncertain. With 0 bases removed from V and 6 bases from J, the gap between germline ends came to 7 bases. CDR1 and CDR2 from the germline V gene are SGHRS and YFSETQ. The CDR3 has 14 amino acids. The CDR3 DNA reads TGCGCCAGCAGCTTGGGGCACCTTAATTCACCCCTCCACTTT. This translates into CASSLGHLNSPLHF. The full variable domain, rest sourced from reference TRBV5-1 and TRBJ1-6, is KAGVTQTPRYLIKTRGQQVTLSCSPISGHRSVSWYQQTPGQGLQFLFEYFSETQRNKGNFPGRFSGRQFSNSRSEMNVSTLELGDSALYLCASSLGHLNSPLHFGNGTRLTVT.

The chain employs TRBV14 and TRBJ2-3; TRBD2 matches at 12 bases. V lost 0 bases and J lost 2; bases outside the gene matches: 3. Per germline, CDR1 SGHDN and CDR2 FVKESK. The CDR3 runs to 17 residues. CDR3: CASSQDLAGGVTDTQYF. CDR3 sequence (DNA): TGTGCCAGCAGCCAAGATCTAGCGGGGGGGGTCACAGATACGCAGTATTTT.

This chain links TRBV18 with TRBJ2-5; TRBD1 aligns across 8 bases. Per germline, CDR1 KGHSH and CDR2 LQKENI. The CDR3 is 14 amino acids. Trimming took 6 bases from V and 5 from J; bases not matched to a gene: 8. CDR3 DNA: TGTGCCAGCTCGGACGGACAGGGAAGCGAGACCCAGTACTTC. This encodes CASSDGQGSETQYF.

The J gene is TRBJ1-1, the V gene TRBV10-2; TRBD1 might be the D (6 bases). This CDR3 contains 13 residues. V was trimmed by 7 bases and J by 3 bases, leaving 12 bases between them. Germline V lookup: CDR1 WSHSY, CDR2 SAAADI. The chain's CDR3 is CASTPRTDTEAFF. The DNA for the CDR3 is TGCGCCAGCACCCCGAGGACAGACACTGAAGCTTTCTTT.

The chain recombines TRBV5-1 with TRBJ1-2, with D perhaps matching TRBD1 (6 bases). Germline loops: CDR1 SGHRS, CDR2 YFSETQ. The CDR3 has 15 residues. Trimming cost V 0 bases and J 6 bases, with 15 bases left between them. The CDR3 spells CASSLAHRAKNGYTF. The CDR3 DNA reads as TGCGCCAGCAGCTTGGCCCACAGGGCGAAGAATGGCTACACCTTC.

The V gene is TRBV5-1, the J gene TRBJ1-4, with D possibly TRBD1 on 6 matching bases. V was clipped by 1 base and J by 8 bases, with 12 bases between them. The CDR3 has 14 residues. The germline CDR1 and CDR2 sequences are SGHRS and YFSETQ. The CDR3 DNA is TGCGCCAGCAGCTTGACAGGGAAATACGAAAAACTGTTTTTT. It yields the protein CASSLTGKYEKLFF.

This clone was detected once. V and J are TRBV18 and TRBJ2-5, with 9 bases lining up with TRBD1. The CDR3 has 13 residues. Germline V CDR1 and CDR2: KGHSH, LQKENI. The V and J ends lost 6 bases and 5 bases, in that order; junction bases with no gene match: 4. The CDR3 bases are TGTGCCAGCTCTCCGACAGGGGGGGAGACCCAGTACTTC. Its translation is CASSPTGGETQYF. Combining the CDR3 with reference TRBV18 and TRBJ2-5 gives the whole variable domain NAGVMQNPRHLVRRRGQEARLRCSPMKGHSHVYWYRQLPEEGLKFMVYLQKENIIDESGMPKERFSAEFPKEGPSILRIQQVVRGDSAAYFCASSPTGGETQYFGPGTRLLVL.

The chain couples TRBV12-3 or TRBV12-4 to TRBJ1-2; 7 bases map to TRBD1. CDR3 length equals 13 residues. With V trimmed by 6 bases and J by 6 bases, 7 bases remained unmatched. DNA of the CDR3: TGTGCCAGCAGCCCCCGGGACAGCGATGGCTACACCTTC. Translating it yields CASSPRDSDGYTF.

The DNA for the CDR3 is TGTGCCAGCAGCTTAGATGGCGGGAGGGATGAGACCCAGTACTTC. Residues: CASSLDGGRDETQYF. J is TRBJ2-5 and V is TRBV7-2; 9 bases align to TRBD2. The V gene end was trimmed by 1 base and the J gene end by 5 bases; junction bases not matched to a gene: 5. Germline CDR1 and CDR2: SGHTA and FQGNSA. The CDR3 extends over 15 amino acids.

This chain links TRBV6-6 with TRBJ1-6; no reliable D call. The V gene lost 5 bases and the J gene lost 13 bases, with 21 bases spanning the gap. The CDR3 covers 15 residues. Germline loops: CDR1 MNHNY, CDR2 SVGAGI (reference sequence). CDR3 residues: CASSDDVGLASPLHF. For the CDR3, the DNA is TGTGCCAGCAGTGATGACGTGGGCCTGGCGTCGCCCCTCCACTTT.